Listed below are T cell receptor beta chains from one sample, sequenced in a study of shared clonotypes between healthy human individuals. The repertoire was sequenced with immunoSEQ multiplex PCR; TCRdb's copy has only in-frame clones and lacks some. The sample contains around 2.5 million clones, 93% of which appear only once. The sample taken for sequencing was naive CD4+ T cells from PBMCs. All receptors come from a man younger than 30 in good health. Some clones in this sample may be carry-over from other donors' samples. Both conserved end residues are part of each CDR3. A D gene is named only where the DNA matches it firmly.

D	J	V	CDR3
NA	TRBJ2-3	TRBV6-5	CASSYISSGFTDTQYF
TRBD2	TRBJ2-5	TRBV9	CASSVGTSGSISRETQYF
NA	TRBJ2-7	TRBV4-2	CASSPRGYNSYEQYF
TRBD1	TRBJ1-5	TRBV6-1	CASSEQGAIPQPQHF
NA	TRBJ1-2	TRBV4-2	CASSQGTRANYGYTF
TRBD1	TRBJ2-1	TRBV7-8	CASSTRDRPYNEQFF
NA	TRBJ1-1	TRBV9	CASSVDARRNTEAFF
NA	TRBJ1-1	TRBV5-1	CASNAGAGTEAFF
TRBD1	TRBJ1-4	TRBV7-9	CASSLWTGGGGEKLFF
NA	TRBJ1-5	TRBV5-6	CASSIGTGRDQPQHF
TRBD1	TRBJ1-3	TRBV6-5	CASSIGTVSGNTIYF
NA	TRBJ1-3	TRBV18	CASSTQTGAVGNTIYF
NA	TRBJ2-2	TRBV7-2	CASSLDQGKLFF
TRBD1	TRBJ2-7	TRBV28	CASSLPGQGNYEQYF
NA	TRBJ2-5	TRBV25-1	CASRRDQETQYF
TRBD2	TRBJ2-1	TRBV11-2	CASSFGLADYNEQFF
NA	TRBJ2-5	TRBV7-9	CASSFVGGTQYF
NA	TRBJ2-7	TRBV19	CASSIRESSYEQYF
NA	TRBJ1-1	TRBV12-2	CASRLVWTKDARCSEAFF
TRBD1	TRBJ1-2	TRBV28	CASTTLGQGNYGYTF
TRBD2	TRBJ2-2	TRBV7-3	CASSAASGSVGELFF
TRBD1	TRBJ2-1	TRBV2	CASSRTGWVNLGYEQFF
NA	TRBJ1-1	TRBV6-1	CASRKGATNTEAFF
TRBD2	TRBJ2-7	TRBV25-1	CASMASGVFYEQYF
NA	TRBJ2-1	TRBV19	CASSIDAWDNEQFF
TRBD1	TRBJ2-7	TRBV19	CASMPSRGRGPPYEQYF
NA	TRBJ2-1	TRBV27	CASSLVGGPYNEQFF
TRBD1	TRBJ1-1	TRBV7-3	CASSVGTANTEAFF
NA	TRBJ1-2	TRBV7-8	CASSSNTFGDFRPYGYTF
TRBD2	TRBJ2-5	TRBV18	CASSFGLAGEETQYF
NA	TRBJ1-5	TRBV9	CASSVRGNQPQHF
TRBD1	TRBJ1-4	TRBV5-1	CASATGREEKLFF
NA	TRBJ2-2	TRBV9	CASSVPGGRPNTGELFF
NA	TRBJ1-2	TRBV5-4	CASSLAVAGRLNYGYTF
NA	TRBJ2-5	TRBV6-5	CASSHTRRETQYF
TRBD1	TRBJ1-2	TRBV10-3	CAISANPTGVANYGYTF
TRBD1	TRBJ2-5	TRBV5-5	CASSRPRQGQETQYF
TRBD1	TRBJ1-2	TRBV6-5	CASSYRTGRDGYTF
NA	TRBJ1-5	TRBV19	CASSTGVGGRNQPQHF
TRBD1	TRBJ2-2	TRBV5-1	CASSWAPGQKEAGELFF
NA	TRBJ2-7	TRBV5-4	CASSSQSLVEQYF
TRBD1	TRBJ2-7	TRBV15	CATQDRSSYEQYF
NA	TRBJ1-1	TRBV4-2	CASSLTLETINSNTEAFF
TRBD1	TRBJ1-2	TRBV7-9	CASSPQGDYGYTF
NA	TRBJ1-4	TRBV2	CASSQESTGEKLFF